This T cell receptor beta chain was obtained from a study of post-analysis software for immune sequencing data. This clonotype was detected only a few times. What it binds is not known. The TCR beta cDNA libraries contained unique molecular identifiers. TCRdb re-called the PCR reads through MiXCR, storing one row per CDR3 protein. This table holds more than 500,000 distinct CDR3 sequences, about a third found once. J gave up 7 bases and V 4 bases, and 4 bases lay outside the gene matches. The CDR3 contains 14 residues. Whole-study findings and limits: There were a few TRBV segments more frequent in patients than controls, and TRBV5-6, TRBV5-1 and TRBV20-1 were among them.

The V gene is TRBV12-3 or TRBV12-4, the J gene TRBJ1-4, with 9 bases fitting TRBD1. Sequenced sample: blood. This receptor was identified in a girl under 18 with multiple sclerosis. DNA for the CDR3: TGTGCCAGCAGTTCCGGGACAGGGACTGAAAAACTGTTTTTT. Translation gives CASSSGTGTEKLFF.